The 18 T cell receptor beta chains listed next were all sequenced from one sample in a study of blood T cell repertoires in COVID-19. TCRdb keeps only in-frame clones here, not all; method: immunoSEQ multiplex PCR. Counted here are more than 350,000 clones, around 89% occurring once; the ten biggest clones make up around 1%. Sequenced: PBMCs or T cells enriched from blood (not recorded which). The receptors come from a man younger than 30 who had recovered from COVID-19.

This clone occurred once. V and J are TRBV12-3 or TRBV12-4 and TRBJ1-2, with D maybe TRBD1 (5 bases). CDR3 length equals 13 residues. Trimming pared 3 bases from V and 8 bases from J, leaving 13 bases between. The CDR3 nucleotides are TGTGCCAGCAGTTTCCGGGACGCGGGGGGCTACACCTTC. It encodes CASSFRDAGGYTF.

This clone was detected a few times. The rearrangement joins TRBV5-1 to TRBJ2-3; 7 positions agree with TRBD2. CDR1 and CDR2 from the germline V gene are SGHRS and YFSETQ. This CDR3 spans 15 amino acids. The V gene end was trimmed by 4 bases and the J gene end by 2 bases; junction bases not matched to a gene: 7. The chain's CDR3 is CASSPASGLTDTQYF. CDR3 DNA: TGCGCCAGCAGCCCTGCTAGCGGCCTCACAGATACGCAGTATTTT.

V and J are TRBV7-3 and TRBJ2-5; D perhaps matches TRBD1 (5 bases). V shed 5 bases and J shed 3 bases, with 13 bases lying between them. The CDR3 covers 14 residues. The germline CDR1 and CDR2 sequences are SGHTA and FQGTGA. CDR3 amino acids: CASSQGPQEETQYF. Written as DNA, the CDR3 is TGTGCCAGCAGCCAAGGACCACAGGAAGAGACCCAGTACTTC.

The gene calls are TRBV7-2 and TRBJ2-7, with 7 bases that match TRBD2. V trimming: 0 bases; J trimming: 2 bases; junction bases outside the gene matches: 7. The germline V gene encodes CDR1 SGHTA and CDR2 FQGNSA. The CDR3 is 16 residues long. CDR3 coding DNA: TGTGCCAGCAGCTTAGCCGGCGGGAGTAGAACCTACGAGCAGTACTTC. As protein: CASSLAGGSRTYEQYF. The full variable domain, its missing parts supplied by reference TRBV7-2 and TRBJ2-7, is GAGVSQSPSNKVTEKGKDVELRCDPISGHTALYWYRQSLGQGLEFLIYFQGNSAPDKSGLPSDRFSAERTGGSVSTLTIQRTQQEDSAVYLCASSLAGGSRTYEQYFGPGTRLTVT.

The chain carries TRBV5-1 and TRBJ1-6; TRBD1 might be the D (5 bases). CDR1 is SGHRS and CDR2 is YFSETQ in the germline V gene. Trimming stripped 4 bases from V and 0 bases from J, with 14 bases between. CDR3 length equals 17 residues. CDR3 in DNA: TGCGCCAGCAGCGAAGACAGCCCGAGCTCCTATAATTCACCCCTCCACTTT. This translates into CASSEDSPSSYNSPLHF.

The chain is built from TRBV24-1 and TRBJ2-7, with D possibly matching TRBD1 (7 bases). CDR1 and CDR2 (germline): KGHDR, SFDVKD. The CDR3 spans 12 residues. Trimming removed 9 bases at V and 5 bases at J, with 13 bases between. The CDR3 protein is CATQGGFDEQYF. The CDR3 DNA reads as TGTGCCACCCAGGGGGGTTTCGACGAGCAGTACTTC.

This chain joins TRBV6-1 and TRBJ1-2, with D maybe TRBD1 (5 bases). This CDR3 has 15 amino acids. The V and J ends lost 1 base and 4 bases respectively, with 13 bases between them. CDR1 and CDR2 from the germline V gene are MNHNS and SASEGT. Here the CDR3 reads CASSEGQSFIYGYTF. In nucleotides, the CDR3 is TGTGCCAGCAGTGAAGGACAGTCGTTCATCTATGGCTACACCTTC.

The chain combines TRBV28 with TRBJ1-3; D may be TRBD1 (6 bases). The CDR3 covers 15 residues. Germline V gene lookup returns CDR1 MDHEN and CDR2 SYDVKM. V was clipped by 7 bases and J by 0 bases, with 13 bases between them. The CDR3 region is CASTETGYSGNTIYF. CDR3 sequence (DNA): TGTGCCAGCACCGAGACAGGATACTCTGGAAACACCATATATTTT.

The genes are TRBV18 and TRBJ1-1; no definite D call. CDR1 and CDR2 (germline): KGHSH, LQKENI. There are 14 residues in the CDR3. V lost 3 bases to trimming and J lost 7 bases, with 15 bases between them. The DNA for the CDR3 is TGTGCCAGCTCACCGAGTAACCAACCCTATGAAGCTTTCTTT. Amino acid sequence: CASSPSNQPYEAFF.

The V gene is TRBV15, the J gene TRBJ1-5; 8 bases agree with TRBD1. Germline CDR1 LNHNV, CDR2 YYDKDF (reference sequence). The length of the CDR3 is 16 residues. V lost 3 bases, J lost 4 bases, and 8 bases stayed unmatched. CDR3 coding DNA: TGTGCCACCAGCAGGGGAGACAGGGGAGGTAATCAGCCCCAGCATTTT. It translates to CATSRGDRGGNQPQHF.

This clone appeared a single time. CDR3 amino acids: CASSLVGSSYNEQFF. In DNA, the CDR3 is TGTGCCAGCAGCTTAGTGGGCTCTTCCTACAATGAGCAGTTCTTC. This rearrangement joins TRBV7-2 to TRBJ2-1; the D is unclear. This CDR3 region has 15 residues. Per the germline V gene, CDR1 is SGHTA and CDR2 is FQGNSA. Trimming stripped 1 base from V and 1 base from J, with 8 bases between.

This clone was counted between two and nine times. V usage is TRBV4-2 and J usage is TRBJ2-4; the match to TRBD2 covers 15 bases. With 0 bases clipped from V and 0 bases from J, the junction kept 3 bases outside the gene matches. The germline gives CDR1 LGHNA, CDR2 YNFKEQ. The CDR3 covers 19 residues. The CDR3 DNA is TGTGCCAGCAGCCAAGAGGGACTAGCGGGGGGAATAGCCAAAAACATTCAGTACTTC. It encodes CASSQEGLAGGIAKNIQYF.

CDR3 nucleotide sequence: TGTGCCATCAGAATTACAGGGTACACCGGGGAGCTGTTTTTT. This gives the protein CAIRITGYTGELFF. V usage is TRBV10-3 and J usage is TRBJ2-2; D might be TRBD1 (6 bases). V was clipped by 6 bases and J by 3 bases, with 11 bases between them. The germline CDR1 and CDR2 sequences are ENHRY and SYGVKD. CDR3 length: 14 amino acids.

This clone has more than one count but fewer than ten. The sample holds other DNA sequences that translate to the same CDR3. The DNA for the CDR3 is TGTGCCAGCAGCTTAGAAGGGGGCACTGAAGCTTTCTTT. It yields the protein CASSLEGGTEAFF. V and J are TRBV7-9 and TRBJ1-1; a possible D gene is TRBD1 (6 bases). Trimming stripped 1 base from V and 4 bases from J, with 7 bases between. Germline CDR1 is SEHNR and CDR2 is FQNEAQ (reference sequence). CDR3 length equals 13 residues.

The rearrangement links TRBV6-1 to TRBJ1-5, with TRBD1 as a possible D gene (6 bases). V was trimmed by 2 bases and J by 4 bases, leaving 15 bases between them. CDR1 is MNHNS and CDR2 is SASEGT in the germline V gene. The CDR3 runs 16 residues. The CDR3 DNA follows: TGTGCCAGCAGTGAAAGGGGGGGGTCGAGTAATCAGCCCCAGCATTTT. This codes for CASSERGGSSNQPQHF.

This clone was seen a single time. The chain has TRBV27 and TRBJ1-2, with D possibly being TRBD1 (5 bases). CDR1 is MNHEY and CDR2 is SMNVEV in the germline V gene (reference sequence). The CDR3 is 15 amino acids. Trimming stripped 3 bases from V and 4 bases from J, with 15 bases between. In DNA, the CDR3 is TGTGCCAGCAGTTTGACGGGAGGTGGGGGCTATGGCTACACCTTC. Translation: CASSLTGGGGYGYTF.

The genes are TRBV19 and TRBJ1-5; TRBD1 agrees at 9 bases. V shed 4 bases and J 4 bases; nucleotides not matched to a gene: 11. The CDR3 spans 17 residues. Germline V gene data show CDR1 as LNHDA and CDR2 as SQIVND (reference sequence). As DNA, the CDR3 is TGTGCCAGTAGTAGGACAGGGGAAGCAAGAAAGAATCAGCCCCAGCATTTT. Translation gives CASSRTGEARKNQPQHF.

This chain connects TRBV4-1 to TRBJ2-5; D is undetermined. Germline CDR1 MGHRA, CDR2 YSYEKL. CDR3 length: 13 amino acids. Trimming pared 1 base from V and 5 bases from J, leaving 8 bases between. The CDR3 DNA reads as TGCGCCAGCAGCCAAGCCCTCGGGGAGACCCAGTACTTC. It encodes CASSQALGETQYF.